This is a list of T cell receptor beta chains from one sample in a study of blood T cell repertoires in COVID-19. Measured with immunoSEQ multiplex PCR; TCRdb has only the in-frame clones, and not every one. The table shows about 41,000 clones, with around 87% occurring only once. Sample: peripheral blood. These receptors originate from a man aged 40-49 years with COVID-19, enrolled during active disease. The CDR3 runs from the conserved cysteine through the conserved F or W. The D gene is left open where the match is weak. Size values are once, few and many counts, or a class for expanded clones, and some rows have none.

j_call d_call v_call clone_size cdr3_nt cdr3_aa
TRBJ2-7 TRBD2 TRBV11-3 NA TGTGCCAGCAGCTCCGGGACTAGCGGGAGCTACGAGCAGTACTTC CASSSGTSGSYEQYF
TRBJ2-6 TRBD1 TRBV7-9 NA TGTGCCAGCAGCGAGCCCCCGGGACAGGGAAGCTCTGGGGCCAACGTCCTGACTTTC CASSEPPGQGSSGANVLTF
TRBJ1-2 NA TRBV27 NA TGTGCCAGCAGTTTACCCACAGGGATCGGCTACACCTTC CASSLPTGIGYTF
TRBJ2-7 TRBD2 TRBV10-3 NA TGTGCCATCAGTGAGACTACTAGCGGGGGTAACGAGCAGTACTTC CAISETTSGGNEQYF
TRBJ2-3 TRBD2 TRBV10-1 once TGCGCCAGCAGTGCCGGTAAGGCGGGGGGGTATGATACGCAGTATTTT CASSAGKAGGYDTQYF
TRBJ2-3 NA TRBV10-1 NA TGCGCCAGCAGCCCCCATTCTCGCGGGGATACGCAGTATTTT CASSPHSRGDTQYF
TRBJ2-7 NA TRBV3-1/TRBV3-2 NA TGTGCCAGCAGCAAGGGGGGGATATCCCACGAGCAGTACTTC CASSKGGISHEQYF
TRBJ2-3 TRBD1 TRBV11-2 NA TGTGCCAGCAGCTTAAGCCAGGGGACAGGCACAGATACGCAGTATTTT CASSLSQGTGTDTQYF
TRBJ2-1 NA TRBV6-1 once TGTGCCAGCAGTGAAGAGGGTAGCGGCCCATACAATGAGCAGTTCTTC CASSEEGSGPYNEQFF
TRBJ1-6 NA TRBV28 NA TGTGCCACCAAGCCGGGGAATAATTCACCCCTCCACTTT CATKPGNNSPLHF
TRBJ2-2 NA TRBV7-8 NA TGTGCCAGCAGCCCATCTTCGCGGGGGAACACCGGGGAGCTGTTTTTT CASSPSSRGNTGELFF
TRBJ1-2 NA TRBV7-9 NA TGTGCCAGCAGCTTAGTCATGGCAAACTATGGCTACACCTTC CASSLVMANYGYTF
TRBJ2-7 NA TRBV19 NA TGTGCCAGTAGTGAACTCGGGACTGGCGAGCAGTACTTC CASSELGTGEQYF
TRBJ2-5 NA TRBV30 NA TGTGCCTGGAGTGTACAGGGACCCCAAGAGACCCAGTACTTC CAWSVQGPQETQYF
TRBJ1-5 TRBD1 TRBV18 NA TGTGCCAGCTCACCTCCGGGACAGGGGGCAGTTTTTCAGCCCCAGCATTTT CASSPPGQGAVFQPQHF
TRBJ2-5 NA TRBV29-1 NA TGCAGCGTTGTAGAACTAGAGACCCAGTACTTC CSVVELETQYF
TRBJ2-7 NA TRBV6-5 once TGTGCCAGCAGTCGGACTGAAGAGCAGTACTTC CASSRTEEQYF
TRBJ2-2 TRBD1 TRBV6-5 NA TGTGCCAGCAGTTGGACAGGGGGTGAGAACACCGGGGAGCTGTTTTTT CASSWTGGENTGELFF
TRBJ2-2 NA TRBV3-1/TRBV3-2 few TGTGCCAGCAGCCGGACAGAAGAGTACACCGGGGAGCTGTTTTTT CASSRTEEYTGELFF
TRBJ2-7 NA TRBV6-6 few TGTGCCAGCACCGAGGGAGGATTGGGACGGCAGTACTTC CASTEGGLGRQYF
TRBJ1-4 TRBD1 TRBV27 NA TGTGCCAGCAGTGCATCCCCTCGACAGGGGACGGCAACTAATGAAAAACTGTTTTTT CASSASPRQGTATNEKLFF
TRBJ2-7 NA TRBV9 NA TGTGCCAGCAGCGTAGGTTCAGATGTCTCCTACGAGCAGTACTTC CASSVGSDVSYEQYF
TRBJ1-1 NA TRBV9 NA TGTGCCAGCAGCACAGGGATTTCGGAGACTGAAGCTTTCTTT CASSTGISETEAFF
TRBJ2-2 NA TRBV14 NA TGTGCCAGCAGTAAAAGACAGTCATTAAACACCGGGGAGCTGTTTTTT CASSKRQSLNTGELFF